The 18 T cell receptor beta chains below come from one sample, sequenced in a study of blood T cells in healthy people across ages. The authors ran a second PCR of roughly 6 to 12 cycles using a sample-barcoded 5' primer and a J-beta primer mix. Via MiXCR, TCRdb re-called the 5' RACE reads, giving one row per CDR3 protein. The table has about 800,000 distinct CDR3 sequences, roughly 60% seen once. The sample comprised blood. The receptors shown here come from a young man in good health.

J is TRBJ2-7 and V is TRBV24-1, with 8 bases fitting TRBD2. The DNA end favors TRBJ2-5, so the J call may be wrong. CDR3 size: 13 residues. CDR1 and CDR2 (germline): KGHDR, SFDVKD. Written as DNA, the CDR3 is TGTGCCACCTCTCTAGCGGGCGGGGAGACCCAGTACTTC. It yields the protein CATSLAGGETQYF.

In this sample, this clonotype turned up many times. The chain has TRBV12-3 or TRBV12-4 and TRBJ2-5, with unresolved D. The CDR3 has 12 residues. The ends were cut back, 3 bases at V and 4 bases at J, with 6 bases in the middle. CDR3 coding DNA: TGTGCCAGCAGTTTCAAGGGAGAGACCCAGTACTTC. Translation gives CASSFKGETQYF.

The chain is built from TRBV20-1 and TRBJ2-5; D is unclear. This CDR3 is built from 13 residues. Between the trimmed V and J ends, which lost 1 base and 1 base, there was a span of 7 bases. Germline CDR1 and CDR2: DFQATT and SNEGSKA (reference sequence). CDR3 protein: CSARVAGQETQYF. CDR3 DNA: TGCAGTGCTAGAGTAGCAGGCCAAGAGACCCAGTACTTC.

CDR3 bases: TGTGCCAGCAGTTTAGGGAGGGAGGGCCCGGAGCAGTTCTTC. It translates to CASSLGREGPEQFF. V and J are TRBV12-3 or TRBV12-4 and TRBJ2-1; 7 nucleotides align to TRBD2. The J segment lost 10 bases and the V segment lost 1 base, leaving 7 bases of the junction unmatched. This CDR3 spans 14 amino acids.

The chain combines TRBV20-1 with TRBJ1-1; perhaps TRBD1 as D (6 bases). Germline CDR1 reads DFQATT; CDR2 reads SNEGSKA (reference sequence). The CDR3 has 15 amino acids. V was pared by 1 base and J by 11 bases, with 23 bases between. The DNA of the CDR3 is TGCAGTGCTAGAGTAACGGGGACAACGGACGGAAAGGCTTTCTTT. Residues: CSARVTGTTDGKAFF.

The chain links TRBV9 to TRBJ1-1; D is possibly TRBD1 (5 bases). V was clipped by 1 base and J by 2 bases, with 9 bases between them. The CDR3 loop spans 14 amino acids. Germline CDR1 and CDR2: SGDLS and YYNGEE. DNA of the CDR3: TGTGCCAGCAGCGTAAGTGGGGGAAACACTGAAGCTTTCTTT. Translation gives CASSVSGGNTEAFF.

This clonotype has more than one count but fewer than ten. V gene TRBV9 combines with J gene TRBJ1-6, with D unclear. Deletions cut 2 bases from V and 8 bases from J, with 5 bases between. The CDR3 is 12 residues long. From germline, CDR1 is SGDLS and CDR2 YYNGEE. The CDR3 reads CASSVPDSPLHF. For the CDR3, the DNA is TGTGCCAGCAGCGTCCCAGATTCACCCCTCCACTTT.

This chain's CDR3 is CASSSPGGTPYNEQFF. Written as DNA, the CDR3 is TGTGCCAGCAGTTCACCTGGGGGGACACCCTACAATGAGCAGTTCTTC. V and J are TRBV12-3 or TRBV12-4 and TRBJ2-1; the D gene could be TRBD1 or TRBD2 (6 bases each). The CDR3 extends over 16 amino acids. V lost 4 bases and J 2 bases, leaving 15 bases between the germline ends.

The V call is TRBV28, the J call TRBJ2-7, with D tentatively TRBD1 (7 bases). The V gene lost 2 bases and the J gene lost 6 bases, with 17 bases spanning the gap. CDR3 length: 15 residues. Germline-derived CDR1 and CDR2 are MDHEN and SYDVKM. The CDR3 DNA reads as TGTGCCAGCAGTTTAGGCCAGGGGGGTCCCGGCGAGCAGTACTTC. As protein: CASSLGQGGPGEQYF. The full variable domain, rest sourced from reference TRBV28 and TRBJ2-7, is DVKVTQSSRYLVKRTGEKVFLECVQDMDHENMFWYRQDPGLGLRLIYFSYDVKMKEKGDIPEGYSVSREKKERFSLILESASTNQTSMYLCASSLGQGGPGEQYFGPGTRLTVT.

The chain couples TRBV18 to TRBJ2-7, with TRBD1 matching 8 bases. The CDR3 loop spans 14 amino acids. The J segment lost 6 bases and the V segment lost 4 bases, leaving 8 bases of the junction unmatched. Looked up from germline, CDR1 is KGHSH and CDR2 is LQKENI. CDR3 DNA: TGTGCCAGCTCACTAGGACAGGGCAAGAGCGAGCAGTACTTC. This gives the protein CASSLGQGKSEQYF.

In its sample, this clonotype was seen many times. The CDR3 DNA sequence: TGTGCCAGCAGCGTAAGCAACAGGGCCCCAAACATTCAGTACTTC. Translating gives CASSVSNRAPNIQYF. V is TRBV5-4 and J is TRBJ2-4; maybe TRBD1 (6 bases). The germline V gene has CDR1 SGHNT and CDR2 YYREEE (reference sequence). The V gene lost 4 bases and the J gene lost 6 bases, with 17 bases spanning the gap. The CDR3 runs 15 residues.

V and J are TRBV29-1 and TRBJ1-2, with D tentatively TRBD1 (6 bases). Germline CDR1 and CDR2: SQVTM and ANQGSEA. V dropped 2 bases and J dropped 6 bases, with 19 bases sitting between them. The CDR3 consists of 15 residues. The CDR3 loop is CSVETALNRAHGYTF. The CDR3 DNA is TGCAGCGTTGAAACAGCGTTGAACAGGGCTCATGGCTACACCTTC.

The V and J genes are TRBV20-1 and TRBJ2-5; TRBD2 aligns across 15 bases. The DNA matches TRBJ2-7 better at its end, which makes the J call doubtful. CDR1 and CDR2 (germline): DFQATT, SNEGSKA (reference sequence). The CDR3 is 15 amino acids. CDR3 loop: CSAPPGLAGGYEQYF. The CDR3 DNA reads as TGCAGTGCTCCTCCGGGACTAGCGGGGGGATACGAGCAGTACTTC.

In DNA, the CDR3 is TGCAGCGTTGAAAGTTGGGGGGCAAGGGAGACCCAGTACTTC. It translates to CSVESWGARETQYF. This sequence joins TRBV29-1 and TRBJ2-5; D possibly uses TRBD1 or TRBD2 (6 bases each). Trimming stripped 2 bases from V and 5 bases from J, with 15 bases between. The CDR3 totals 14 residues. CDR1 is SQVTM, CDR2 ANQGSEA, per germline.

The gene calls are TRBV5-1 and TRBJ2-7; no firm D call. V was cut by 0 bases and J by 5 bases, with 12 bases left in between. This CDR3 has 14 amino acids. Germline CDR1 is SGHRS and CDR2 is YFSETQ. CDR3 coding DNA: TGCGCCAGCAGCTTGGCGATGGGGTCGGACGAGCAGTACTTC. Translation gives CASSLAMGSDEQYF.

In its sample, this clonotype was seen a few times. The V and J genes are TRBV11-2 and TRBJ2-3; D gene unclear. The CDR3 consists of 11 residues. Germline V lookup: CDR1 SGHAT, CDR2 FQNNGV. The V gene lost 8 bases and the J gene lost 3 bases, with 6 bases spanning the gap. As DNA, the CDR3 is TGTGCCAGCGCCACAACAGATACGCAGTATTTT. This codes for CASATTDTQYF. The whole variable domain, filled in from reference TRBV11-2 and TRBJ2-3, reads EAGVAQSPRYKIIEKRQSVAFWCNPISGHATLYWYQQILGQGPKLLIQFQNNGVVDDSQLPKDRFSAERLKGVDSTLKIQPAKLEDSAVYLCASATTDTQYFGPGTRLTVL.

The V call is TRBV7-9, the J call TRBJ1-2; D perhaps matches TRBD1 (6 bases). Trimming pared 5 bases from V and 2 bases from J, leaving 18 bases between. Germline-derived CDR1 and CDR2 are SEHNR and FQNEAQ (reference sequence). The CDR3 has 16 residues. The CDR3 coding sequence is TGTGCCAGCAGCATTTCCCCTAGACAGGCCAACTATGGCTACACCTTC. It is translated as CASSISPRQANYGYTF. Variable domain in full (rest from reference TRBV7-9 and TRBJ1-2): DTGVSQNPRHKITKRGQNVTFRCDPISEHNRLYWYRQTLGQGPEFLTYFQNEAQLEKSRLLSDRFSAERPKGSFSTLEIQRTEQGDSAMYLCASSISPRQANYGYTFGSGTRLTVV.

This chain connects TRBV20-1 to TRBJ1-6, with 7 bases identical to TRBD1. The CDR3 spans 14 residues. V was pared by 3 bases and J by 8 bases, with 7 bases of the junction left unmatched. Germline loops: CDR1 DFQATT, CDR2 SNEGSKA (reference sequence). In DNA, the CDR3 is TGCAGTGCTAGGGCGGGAGACAGGGATTCACCCCTCCACTTT. This codes for CSARAGDRDSPLHF.